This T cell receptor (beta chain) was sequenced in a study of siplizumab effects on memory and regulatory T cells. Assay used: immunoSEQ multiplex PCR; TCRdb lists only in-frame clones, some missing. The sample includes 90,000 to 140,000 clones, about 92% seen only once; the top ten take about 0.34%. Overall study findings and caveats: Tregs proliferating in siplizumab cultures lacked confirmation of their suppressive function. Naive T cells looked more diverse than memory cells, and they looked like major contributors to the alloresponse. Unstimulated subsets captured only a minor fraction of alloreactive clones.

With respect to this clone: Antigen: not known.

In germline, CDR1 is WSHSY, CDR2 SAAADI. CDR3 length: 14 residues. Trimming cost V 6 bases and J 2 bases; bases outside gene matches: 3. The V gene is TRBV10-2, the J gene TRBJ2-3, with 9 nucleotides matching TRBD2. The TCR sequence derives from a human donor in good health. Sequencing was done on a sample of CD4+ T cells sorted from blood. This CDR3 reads CASRSGGPTDTQYF. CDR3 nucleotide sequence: TGCGCCAGCAGAAGCGGGGGGCCCACAGATACGCAGTATTTT.